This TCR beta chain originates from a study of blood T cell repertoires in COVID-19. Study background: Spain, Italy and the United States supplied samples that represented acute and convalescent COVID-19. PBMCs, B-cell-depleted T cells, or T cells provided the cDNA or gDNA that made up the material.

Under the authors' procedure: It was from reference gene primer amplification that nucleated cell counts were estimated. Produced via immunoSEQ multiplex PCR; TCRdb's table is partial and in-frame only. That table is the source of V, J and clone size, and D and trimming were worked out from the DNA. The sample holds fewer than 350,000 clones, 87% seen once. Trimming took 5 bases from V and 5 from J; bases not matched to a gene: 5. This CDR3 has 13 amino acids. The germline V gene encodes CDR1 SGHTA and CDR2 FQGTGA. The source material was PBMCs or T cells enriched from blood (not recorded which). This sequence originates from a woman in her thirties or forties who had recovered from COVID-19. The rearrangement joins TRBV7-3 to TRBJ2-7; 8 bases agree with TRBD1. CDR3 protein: CASSKQGGDEQYF. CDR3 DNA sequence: TGTGCCAGCAGCAAACAGGGGGGTGACGAGCAGTACTTC.